The sequence of this TCR beta chain was determined in a study of cytomegalovirus exposure and HLA in healthy donors. As concerns this clone: Antigen specificity is unknown.

Study-wide points: Specificity for CMV antigens was confirmed in vitro for a few of the CMV-associated chains. In a later analysis, several top co-occurrence clusters appeared linked to parvovirus B19, influenza, CMV and Epstein-Barr virus.

PCR used 60 Vbeta primers and 13 Jbeta primers. The data were produced by immunoSEQ multiplex PCR, yet TCRdb's version contains in-frame clones alone and is incomplete. The table includes around 62,000 clones, 60% to 80% detected once. This TCR came from a male donor in good health and CMV-seropositive. Sequencing was carried out using PBMCs.

The CDR3 DNA reads TGTGCCAGCAGATCCGCCGGGGGGATGAACACTGAAGCTTTCTTT. This gives the protein CASRSAGGMNTEAFF. The chain links TRBV5-4 to TRBJ1-1; tentatively, D is TRBD1 (5 bases). The germline V and J ends were trimmed by 5 bases and 0 bases, with 14 bases remaining between them. This CDR3 has 15 amino acids. The germline CDR1 and CDR2 sequences are SGHNT and YYREEE (reference sequence).